This T cell receptor (beta chain) was observed in a study of CD8 T cells in Susac syndrome. The germline V and J ends were trimmed by 4 bases and 8 bases, with 14 bases remaining between them. The germline gives CDR1 LGHNT, CDR2 FRNRAP. The CDR3 totals 13 residues. Control patients had untreated stable or active relapsing-remitting multiple sclerosis by revised McDonald criteria. Reverse transcription of about 0.5 to 1 ug RNA used random hexamers. The TCR beta CDR3 was amplified by immunoSEQ multiplex PCR across 54 Vbeta, 13 Jbeta. TCRdb re-derived calls from the immunoSEQ multiplex PCR reads in MiXCR, one entry per CDR3 protein. The table shows about 120,000 distinct CDR3 sequences, with around 94% occurring only once.

This chain uses TRBV12-5 with TRBJ2-5; D is unresolved. Sequenced material: CD4+ T cells from PBMCs. This TCR derives from a human donor with multiple sclerosis. The CDR3 spells CASGSSHTDTQYF. CDR3 in DNA: TGTGCTAGTGGTTCGAGTCATACAGACACCCAGTACTTC. The full variable domain, with the rest looked up from reference TRBV12-5 and TRBJ2-5, is DARVTQTPRHKVTEMGQEVTMRCQPILGHNTVFWYRQTMMQGLELLAYFRNRAPLDDSGMPKDRFSAEMPDATLATLKIQPSEPRDSAVYFCASGSSHTDTQYFGPGTRLLVL.